This T cell receptor beta chain was retrieved from a study of a mutant IDH1 vaccine in newly diagnosed glioma. Whole-study context: Patients underwent eight vaccinations, which took place in weeks 1, 3, 5, 7, 11, 15, 19 and 23. Vaccination followed radiotherapy alone by 4-6 weeks, or accompanied temozolomide cycles. Earlier care involved radiotherapy, temozolomide, or both, and the majority received both. Whole-study results and caveats: Vaccine-induced immune responses were detected in 85% to 95% of patients.

The repertoire was sequenced with immunoSEQ multiplex PCR; TCRdb's copy has only in-frame clones and lacks some. The sample includes around 52,000 clones, around 89% of them seen just once. This CDR3 contains 14 residues. Germline CDR1 is SGHKS and CDR2 is YYEKEE (reference sequence). The ends were cut back, 2 bases at V and 6 bases at J, with 14 bases in the middle. On this clone: Its antigen is as yet unknown.

Stated time point: week 5, during vaccination. Vaccine doses each comprised 300 ug of mutant IDH1 20-mer peptide, with topical imiquimod. The starting material was PBMCs, obtained from a glioma patient whose treatment included an IDH1 peptide vaccine. This chain connects TRBV5-5 to TRBJ1-2, with D unclear. The receptor was derived from a middle-aged woman with glioma. CDR3 sequence reads: CASSFSLFVDGYTF. As DNA, the CDR3 is TGTGCCAGCAGCTTTTCCTTATTCGTCGATGGCTACACCTTC.